What follows are 26 T cell receptor beta chains derived from one specimen sequenced in a study of T cells in Graves' hyperthyroidism and ophthalmopathy. Template material for amplifying TCR beta CDR3 regions consisted of RNA transcripts. The primer set for the first-round RT-PCR of the TCR CDR3 was HTBI. TCRdb passed the multiplex PCR reads through MiXCR, listing each CDR3 protein once. Of 300,000 or so distinct CDR3 sequences in the sample, over 15% were seen once. Sequenced material: blood. These receptors all come from a man aged 25 to 40 with Graves' hyperthyroidism.

The rearrangement uses TRBV19 and TRBJ2-4; 13 nucleotides agree with TRBD2. The germline V gene has CDR1 LNHDA and CDR2 SQIVND (reference sequence). The CDR3 length is 17 residues. Trimming took 3 bases from V and 6 from J; bases not matched to a gene: 8. In nucleotides, the CDR3 is TGTGCCAGTAGTATGGGGACTAGCGGGAATAAAGGAAACATTCAGTACTTC. Translation: CASSMGTSGNKGNIQYF.

This chain uses TRBV28 with TRBJ2-6; the match to TRBD2 covers 8 bases. V was pared by 1 base and J by 0 bases, with 11 bases of the junction left unmatched. The CDR3 is 20 residues long. Germline loops: CDR1 MDHEN, CDR2 SYDVKM. CDR3 protein: CASSLSGAGGGSSGANVLTF. CDR3 nucleotides: TGTGCCAGCAGTTTATCAGGGGCGGGGGGAGGGAGCTCTGGGGCCAACGTCCTGACTTTC.

This clonotype came up a few times. The rearrangement links TRBV9 to TRBJ2-2; D gene uncertain. This CDR3 region has 14 residues. CDR1 is SGDLS and CDR2 is YYNGEE in the germline V gene. The V end was cut by 0 bases, the J end by 6 bases, with 9 bases between. CDR3 nucleotides: TGTGCCAGCAGCGTAGCTTCGGTCCCCGGGGAGCTGTTTTTT. This sequence encodes CASSVASVPGELFF.

This clonotype turned up a few times. V usage is TRBV7-9 and J usage is TRBJ2-3, with 9 bases matching TRBD1. The CDR3 runs 17 residues. Germline CDR1 is SEHNR and CDR2 is FQNEAQ (reference sequence). V shed 5 bases, J shed 1 base, and the junction held 10 bases outside the gene matches. CDR3 in DNA: TGTGCCAGCAGCCCCCTCTGGGACAGGGTAGGCACAGATACGCAGTATTTT. It specifies CASSPLWDRVGTDTQYF.

This clonotype came up many times. The V and J genes are TRBV20-1 and TRBJ2-7; D is possibly TRBD2 (6 bases). Germline CDR1 and CDR2: DFQATT and SNEGSKA (reference sequence). This CDR3 is 18 amino acids long. V was shortened by 7 bases and J by 0 bases, with 28 bases between the two germline ends. The CDR3 DNA reads TGCAGTGGGGGATTTCGAGCGGGTCCGTCTCGTAGCTCCTACGAGCAGTACTTC. Translation gives CSGGFRAGPSRSSYEQYF.

Many counts were recorded for this clonotype. The chain joins TRBV6-1 to TRBJ2-7; TRBD1 aligns across 7 bases. CDR3 length: 17 residues. Germline V lookup: CDR1 MNHNS, CDR2 SASEGT. V lost 6 bases to trimming and J lost 0 bases; unmatched junction nucleotides: 14. The CDR3 loop reads CASRPLLGTETSYEQYF. The CDR3 bases are TGTGCCAGCAGGCCCCTCCTGGGGACAGAAACCTCCTACGAGCAGTACTTC.

The CDR3 region is CASSLGFQGYEKLFF. The CDR3 DNA sequence: TGTGCCAGCAGCTTAGGGTTCCAGGGGTATGAAAAACTGTTTTTT. The chain combines TRBV7-9 with TRBJ1-4, with a tentative D call TRBD1 (6 bases). The CDR3 runs 15 residues. Trimming pared 1 base from V and 6 bases from J, leaving 12 bases between. In germline, CDR1 is SEHNR, CDR2 FQNEAQ (reference sequence).

The chain carries TRBV7-9 and TRBJ2-7; TRBD2 aligns across 8 bases. V lost 5 bases, J lost 6 bases, and 18 bases stayed unmatched. The CDR3 consists of 17 residues. Looked up from germline, CDR1 is SEHNR and CDR2 is FQNEAQ (reference sequence). Here the CDR3 DNA reads TGTGCCAGCAGCCCCCGGGGTAGCGGGATCCTCCAGAGCGAGCAGTACTTC. This sequence encodes CASSPRGSGILQSEQYF.

This clonotype was detected ten times or more. The chain recombines TRBV6-1 with TRBJ1-2, with D maybe TRBD1 (6 bases). The CDR3 spans 14 residues. Germline-derived CDR1 and CDR2 are MNHNS and SASEGT. Trimming pared 6 bases from V and 4 bases from J, leaving 15 bases between. CDR3 loop: CASSARGGSYGYTF. In DNA form, the CDR3 reads TGTGCCAGCAGCGCCCGAGGGGGGAGCTATGGCTACACCTTC.

The sample holds a few counts of this clonotype. A much more abundant neighbour one base away suggests this may be a read error. The chain recombines TRBV14 with TRBJ2-1, with D tentatively TRBD1 (5 bases). V was pared by 2 bases and J by 6 bases, with 8 bases between. CDR3 size: 13 residues. CDR1 and CDR2 from the germline V gene are SGHDN and FVKESK. The CDR3 DNA follows: TGTGCCAGCAGCCAACTAGGGGTCAATGAGCAGTTCTTC. It codes for CASSQLGVNEQFF.

The J gene is TRBJ2-1, the V gene TRBV5-5; TRBD2 matches 8 bases. This CDR3 spans 17 amino acids. The V segment lost 6 bases and the J segment 3 bases; nucleotides outside the gene matches: 14. Germline CDR1 SGHKS, CDR2 YYEKEE (reference sequence). The CDR3 reads CASMPRWLAGSYNEQFF. In nucleotides, the CDR3 is TGTGCCAGCATGCCCCGGTGGTTAGCGGGAAGCTACAATGAGCAGTTCTTC.

This clonotype was picked up a small number of times. This chain joins TRBV9 and TRBJ2-1; 7 bases fit TRBD1. V dropped 1 base and J dropped 2; count of bases not matched to a gene: 3. CDR3 length: 15 amino acids. Germline lookup yields CDR1 SGDLS and CDR2 YYNGEE. CDR3 coding DNA: TGTGCCAGCAGCGTAACAGGGGCGGCCTACAATGAGCAGTTCTTC. It translates to CASSVTGAAYNEQFF.

In its sample, this clonotype was seen many times. This sequence joins TRBV10-2 and TRBJ1-1; perhaps TRBD1 as D (5 bases). V dropped 7 bases and J dropped 1 base, with 10 bases sitting between them. This CDR3 region has 13 residues. CDR1 WSHSY and CDR2 SAAADI come from the germline V gene. The DNA of the CDR3 is TGCGCCAGCAAAGACAGCCCGAACACTGAAGCTTTCTTT. Its translation is CASKDSPNTEAFF.

This clonotype was picked up many times. The V and J genes are TRBV11-2 and TRBJ2-1; D may be TRBD1 (6 bases). Trimming stripped 2 bases from V and 4 bases from J, with 27 bases between. The CDR3 has 20 residues. CDR1 is SGHAT and CDR2 is FQNNGV in the germline V gene. CDR3 sequence (DNA): TGTGCCAGCAGCTTAAGGGCCCACAGGGAGAAACCGGACCTATACAATGAGCAGTTCTTC. Amino acids: CASSLRAHREKPDLYNEQFF.

V usage is TRBV13 and J usage is TRBJ2-5, with 10 bases aligning to TRBD2. The CDR3 loop spans 15 amino acids. The V gene's germline CDR1 is PRHDT and CDR2 FYEKMQ (reference sequence). The J segment lost 4 bases and the V segment lost 5 bases, leaving 7 bases of the junction unmatched. The CDR3 sequence is CASSASGSMGETQYF. CDR3 bases: TGTGCCAGCAGCGCTAGCGGGAGTATGGGAGAGACCCAGTACTTC.

This clonotype was seen ten or more times. The gene calls are TRBV11-2 and TRBJ2-5; perhaps D is TRBD1 or TRBD2 (5 bases each). Looked up from germline, CDR1 is SGHAT and CDR2 is FQNNGV. V was cut by 0 bases and J by 5 bases, with 10 bases left in between. There are 14 residues in the CDR3. Here the CDR3 reads CASSLERGAETQYF. The CDR3 coding sequence is TGTGCCAGCAGCTTAGAGCGAGGGGCGGAGACCCAGTACTTC. Complete variable domain (other parts from reference TRBV11-2 and TRBJ2-5): EAGVAQSPRYKIIEKRQSVAFWCNPISGHATLYWYQQILGQGPKLLIQFQNNGVVDDSQLPKDRFSAERLKGVDSTLKIQPAKLEDSAVYLCASSLERGAETQYFGPGTRLLVL.

The chain employs TRBV24-1 and TRBJ2-1, with TRBD1 as a possible D gene (5 bases). This CDR3 has 14 residues. V gave up 5 bases and J gave up 6 bases, with 13 bases separating them. The germline V gene encodes CDR1 KGHDR and CDR2 SFDVKD. CDR3 in amino acids: CATSGGLLLNEQFF. CDR3 nucleotides: TGTGCCACCAGTGGGGGCCTACTACTCAATGAGCAGTTCTTC.

Concerning this clonotype itself: This may be a read error, as it is one base from a much larger clone. The chain uses TRBV27 and TRBJ2-7; weak D call: TRBD2 (6 bases). The length of the CDR3 is 16 residues. Germline loops: CDR1 MNHEY, CDR2 SMNVEV (reference sequence). The CDR3 coding sequence is TGTGCCAGCAGTTACTCGCGGGGCCCCCTCTCCTACAAGCAGTACTTC. Translation gives CASSYSRGPLSYKQYF.

This clonotype has more than one count but fewer than ten. This rearrangement joins TRBV7-6 to TRBJ2-2; D is possibly TRBD1 (6 bases). Between the trimmed V and J ends, which lost 0 bases and 0 bases, there was a span of 11 bases. The CDR3 is 17 residues long. Germline V gene lookup returns CDR1 SGHVS and CDR2 FNYEAQ. Here the CDR3 DNA reads TGTGCCAGCAGCTTAGCAAGGGGGACCCCGAACACCGGGGAGCTGTTTTTT. Protein: CASSLARGTPNTGELFF.

This clonotype was picked up one time. The chain is built from TRBV10-1 and TRBJ2-5; unclear D gene. Trimming removed 0 bases from V and 1 base from J, with 6 bases in between. Germline V gene sequence: CDR1 WNHNN, CDR2 SYGVQD (reference sequence). CDR3 length: 14 residues. In nucleotides, the CDR3 is TGCGCCAGCAGTGAGTCCTCCAGCCAAGAGACCCAGTACTTC. Amino acids: CASSESSSQETQYF.

The chain employs TRBV4-1 and TRBJ2-1; 12 nucleotides align to TRBD2. Germline assignment: CDR1 MGHRA and CDR2 YSYEKL. This CDR3 spans 15 amino acids. Trimming at V came to 3 bases and at J to 6 bases, leaving 3 bases not matched to a gene. In nucleotides, the CDR3 is TGCGCCAGCAGCCACCCTAGCGGGAGGGCCAATGAGCAGTTCTTC. It translates to CASSHPSGRANEQFF.

This clonotype has a handful of counts. The chain has TRBV5-1 and TRBJ2-5, with D uncertain. This CDR3 region has 16 residues. Trimming left V 3 bases short and J 5 bases short, with 20 bases between. Germline-derived CDR1 and CDR2 are SGHRS and YFSETQ. As DNA, the CDR3 is TGCGCCAGCAGCTATAACCTCTTAACGCTGGCGGAGACCCAGTACTTC. It codes for CASSYNLLTLAETQYF.

V and J are TRBV12-5 and TRBJ1-2; D is ambiguous. The V gene's germline CDR1 is LGHNT and CDR2 FRNRAP. CDR3 size: 17 residues. The V end lost 4 bases, the J end lost 4 bases, and 22 bases lay between the germline ends. CDR3 coding DNA: TGTGCTAGTGGTTCTACTAACCCGCTGATCCTCCTCTATGGCTACACCTTC. This gives the protein CASGSTNPLILLYGYTF.

The chain joins TRBV7-3 to TRBJ1-1; D gene unclear. V gave up 1 base and J gave up 4 bases, with 10 bases separating them. There are 14 residues in the CDR3. Germline lookup yields CDR1 SGHTA and CDR2 FQGTGA. Here the CDR3 reads CASSLRAESTEAFF. CDR3 bases: TGTGCCAGCAGCTTAAGGGCAGAGAGCACTGAAGCTTTCTTT.

This clonotype is a singleton in its sample. This may stem from a read error, because a much larger clone lies one nucleotide away. The final CDR3 position lacks the conserved phenylalanine or tryptophan, pointing to a likely read error. The chain employs TRBV13 and TRBJ1-2; D unclear. The length of the CDR3 is 14 residues. The V gene lost 3 bases and the J gene lost 2 bases, with 10 bases spanning the gap. Germline V gene sequence: CDR1 PRHDT, CDR2 FYEKMQ (reference sequence). The DNA for the CDR3 is TGTGCCAGCAGCTTGCGGGGATCCAACTATGGCTACACCTCC. It yields the protein CASSLRGSNYGYTS.

In this sample, this clonotype turned up many times. The J gene is TRBJ1-1, the V gene TRBV12-3 or TRBV12-4; no firm D call. V was trimmed by 2 bases and J by 6 bases, leaving 7 bases between them. CDR3 length: 12 residues. DNA for the CDR3: TGTGCCAGCAGTTTAATGTCCGCTGAAGCTTTCTTT. Translating gives CASSLMSAEAFF.